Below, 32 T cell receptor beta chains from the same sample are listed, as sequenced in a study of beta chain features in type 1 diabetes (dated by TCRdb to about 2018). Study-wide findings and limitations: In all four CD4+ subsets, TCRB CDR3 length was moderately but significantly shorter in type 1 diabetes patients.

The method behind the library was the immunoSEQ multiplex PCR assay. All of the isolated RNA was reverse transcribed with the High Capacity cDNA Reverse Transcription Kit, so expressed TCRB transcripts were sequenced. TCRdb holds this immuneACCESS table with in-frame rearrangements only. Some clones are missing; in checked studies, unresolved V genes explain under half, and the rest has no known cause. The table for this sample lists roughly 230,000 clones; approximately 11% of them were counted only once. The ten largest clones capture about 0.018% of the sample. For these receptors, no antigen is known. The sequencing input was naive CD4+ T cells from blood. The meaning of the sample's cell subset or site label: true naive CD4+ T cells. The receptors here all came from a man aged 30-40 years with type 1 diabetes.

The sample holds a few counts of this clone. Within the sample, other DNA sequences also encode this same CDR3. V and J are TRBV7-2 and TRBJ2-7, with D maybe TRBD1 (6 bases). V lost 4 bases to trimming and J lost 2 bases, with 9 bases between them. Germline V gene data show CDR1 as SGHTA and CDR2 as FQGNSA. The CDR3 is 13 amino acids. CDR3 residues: CASSSGQTYEQYF. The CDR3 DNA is TGTGCCAGCAGCTCTGGACAGACCTACGAGCAGTACTTC.

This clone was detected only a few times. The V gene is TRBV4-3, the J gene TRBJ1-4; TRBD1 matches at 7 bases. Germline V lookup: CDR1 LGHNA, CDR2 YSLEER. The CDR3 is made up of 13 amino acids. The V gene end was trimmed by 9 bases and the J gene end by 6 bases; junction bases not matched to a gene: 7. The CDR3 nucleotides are TGCGCCAGTTCCGGGACAGATCATGAAAAACTGTTTTTT. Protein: CASSGTDHEKLFF.

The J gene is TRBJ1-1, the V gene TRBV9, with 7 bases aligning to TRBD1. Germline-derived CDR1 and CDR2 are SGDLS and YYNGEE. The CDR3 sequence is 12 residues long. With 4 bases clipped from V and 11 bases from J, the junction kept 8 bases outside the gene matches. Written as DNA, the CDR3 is TGTGCCAGCAGCTCCATAGGGGGCCAGGCTTTCTTT. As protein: CASSSIGGQAFF.

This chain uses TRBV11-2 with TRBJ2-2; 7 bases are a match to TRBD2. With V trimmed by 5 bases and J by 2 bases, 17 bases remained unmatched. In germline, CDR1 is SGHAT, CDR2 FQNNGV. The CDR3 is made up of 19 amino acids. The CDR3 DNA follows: TGTGCCAGCAGCGAAAGGTGGGGGGGTAACCAAATCAACACCGGGGAGCTGTTTTTT. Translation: CASSERWGGNQINTGELFF.

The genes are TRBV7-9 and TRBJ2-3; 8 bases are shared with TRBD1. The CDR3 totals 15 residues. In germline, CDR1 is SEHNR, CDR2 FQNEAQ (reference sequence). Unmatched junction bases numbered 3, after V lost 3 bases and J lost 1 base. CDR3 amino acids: CASSFPTGGTDTQYF. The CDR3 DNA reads TGTGCCAGCAGCTTCCCGACAGGGGGCACAGATACGCAGTATTTT.

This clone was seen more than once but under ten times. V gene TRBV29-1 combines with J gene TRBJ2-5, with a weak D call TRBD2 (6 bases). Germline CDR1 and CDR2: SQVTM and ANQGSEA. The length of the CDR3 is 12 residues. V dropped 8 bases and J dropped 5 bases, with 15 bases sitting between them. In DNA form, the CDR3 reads TGCAGCACCGTGCGGGGTGACGAGACCCAGTACTTC. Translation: CSTVRGDETQYF. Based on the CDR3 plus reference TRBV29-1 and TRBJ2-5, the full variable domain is SAVISQKPSRDICQRGTSLTIQCQVDSQVTMMFWYRQQPGQSLTLIATANQGSEATYESGFVIDKFPISRPNLTFSTLTVSNMSPEDSSIYLCSTVRGDETQYFGPGTRLLVL.

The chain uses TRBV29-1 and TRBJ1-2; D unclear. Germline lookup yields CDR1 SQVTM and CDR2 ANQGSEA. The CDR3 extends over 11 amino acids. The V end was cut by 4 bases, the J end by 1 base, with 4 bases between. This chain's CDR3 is CSVVSNYGYTF. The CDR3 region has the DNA TGCAGCGTTGTTAGTAACTATGGCTACACCTTC.

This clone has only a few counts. The CDR3 DNA sequence: TGCAGCGTTGTCGCAGGGATCACCGGGGAGCTGTTTTTT. Protein sequence: CSVVAGITGELFF. The chain recombines TRBV29-1 with TRBJ2-2; possibly TRBD1 for D (5 bases). The germline V gene has CDR1 SQVTM and CDR2 ANQGSEA. V was clipped by 4 bases and J by 4 bases, with 10 bases between them. The CDR3 is 13 residues long.

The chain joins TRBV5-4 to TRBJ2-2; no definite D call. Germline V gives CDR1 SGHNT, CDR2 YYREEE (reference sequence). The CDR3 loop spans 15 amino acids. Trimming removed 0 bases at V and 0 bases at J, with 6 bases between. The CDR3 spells CASSLGSANTGELFF. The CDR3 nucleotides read TGTGCCAGCAGCTTGGGATCGGCGAACACCGGGGAGCTGTTTTTT.

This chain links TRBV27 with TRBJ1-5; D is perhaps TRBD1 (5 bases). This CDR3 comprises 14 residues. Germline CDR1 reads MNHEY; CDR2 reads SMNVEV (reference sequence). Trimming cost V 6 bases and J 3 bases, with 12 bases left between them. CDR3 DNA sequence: TGTGCCAGCAGAGCAGGACACCTCAATCAGCCCCAGCATTTT. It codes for CASRAGHLNQPQHF.

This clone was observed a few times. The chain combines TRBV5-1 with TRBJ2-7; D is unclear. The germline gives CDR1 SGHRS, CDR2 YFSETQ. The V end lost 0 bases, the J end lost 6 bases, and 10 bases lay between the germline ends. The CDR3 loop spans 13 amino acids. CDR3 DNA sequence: TGCGCCAGCAGCTTGGACAGTTTTAGCGAGCAGTACTTC. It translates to CASSLDSFSEQYF. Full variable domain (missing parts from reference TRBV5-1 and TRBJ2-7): KAGVTQTPRYLIKTRGQQVTLSCSPISGHRSVSWYQQTPGQGLQFLFEYFSETQRNKGNFPGRFSGRQFSNSRSEMNVSTLELGDSALYLCASSLDSFSEQYFGPGTRLTVT.

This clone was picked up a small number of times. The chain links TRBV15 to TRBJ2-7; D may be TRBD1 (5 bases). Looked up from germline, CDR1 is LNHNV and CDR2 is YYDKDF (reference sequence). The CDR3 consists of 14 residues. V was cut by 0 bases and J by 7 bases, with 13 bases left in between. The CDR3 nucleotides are TGTGCCACCAGCAGAGACCGGCAGGGCCTTGAGCAGTACTTC. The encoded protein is CATSRDRQGLEQYF. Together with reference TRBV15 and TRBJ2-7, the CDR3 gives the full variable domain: DAMVIQNPRYQVTQFGKPVTLSCSQTLNHNVMYWYQQKSSQAPKLLFHYYDKDFNNEADTPDNFQSRRPNTSFCFLDIRSPGLGDTAMYLCATSRDRQGLEQYFGPGTRLTVT.

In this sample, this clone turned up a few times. This chain's CDR3 is CASSLTGTGAQNTEAFF. CDR3 coding DNA: TGTGCCAGCAGCTTGACTGGGACAGGGGCCCAGAACACTGAAGCTTTCTTT. The chain recombines TRBV5-6 with TRBJ1-1; TRBD1 matches at 10 bases. This CDR3 is built from 17 residues. Germline trimming cut 1 base from V and 1 base from J; bases unmatched to any gene: 7. CDR1 is SGHDT, CDR2 YYEEEE, per germline.

Here the CDR3 DNA reads TGCGCCAGCAAAAGCCTATCGACAGACTATGGCTACACCTTC. This sequence encodes CASKSLSTDYGYTF. This chain links TRBV5-1 with TRBJ1-2; TRBD1 might be the D (5 bases). This CDR3 has 14 residues. Germline values: CDR1 SGHRS, CDR2 YFSETQ. The V end lost 6 bases, the J end lost 3 bases, and 15 bases lay between the germline ends.

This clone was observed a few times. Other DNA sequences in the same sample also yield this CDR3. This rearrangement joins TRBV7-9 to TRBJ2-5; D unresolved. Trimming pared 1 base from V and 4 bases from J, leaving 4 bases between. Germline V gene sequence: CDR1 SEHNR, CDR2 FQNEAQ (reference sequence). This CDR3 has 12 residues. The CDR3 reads CASSLVGETQYF. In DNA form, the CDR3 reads TGTGCCAGCAGCTTAGTCGGAGAGACCCAGTACTTC.

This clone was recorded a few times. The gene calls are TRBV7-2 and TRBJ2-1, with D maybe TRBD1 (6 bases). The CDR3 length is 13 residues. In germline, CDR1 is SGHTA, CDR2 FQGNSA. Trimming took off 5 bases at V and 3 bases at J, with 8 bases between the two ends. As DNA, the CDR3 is TGTGCCAGCAGCCGGACAGTCTACAATGAGCAGTTCTTC. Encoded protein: CASSRTVYNEQFF.

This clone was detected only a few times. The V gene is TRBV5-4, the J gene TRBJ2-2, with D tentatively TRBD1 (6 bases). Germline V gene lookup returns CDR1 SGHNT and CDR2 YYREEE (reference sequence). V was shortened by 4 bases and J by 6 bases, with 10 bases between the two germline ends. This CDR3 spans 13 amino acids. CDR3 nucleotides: TGTGCCAGCAGCGTGAACAGGGCCGGGGAGCTGTTTTTT. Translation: CASSVNRAGELFF.

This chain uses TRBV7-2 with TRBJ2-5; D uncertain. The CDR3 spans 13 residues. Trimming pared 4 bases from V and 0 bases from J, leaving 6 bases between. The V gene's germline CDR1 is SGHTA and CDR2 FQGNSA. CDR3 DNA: TGTGCCAGCAGCTCTCAGTACCAAGAGACCCAGTACTTC. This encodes CASSSQYQETQYF.

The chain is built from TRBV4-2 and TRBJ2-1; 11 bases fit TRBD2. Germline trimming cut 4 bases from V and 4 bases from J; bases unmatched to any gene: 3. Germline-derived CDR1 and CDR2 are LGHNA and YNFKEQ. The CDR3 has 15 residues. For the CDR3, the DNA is TGTGCCAGCAGCCGAAGACTAGCGGGGTACAATGAGCAGTTCTTC. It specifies CASSRRLAGYNEQFF.

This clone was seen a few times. CDR3 DNA: TGCGCCAGCAGCTTAGCGGGGGCCCAGGAGACCCAGTACTTC. Protein: CASSLAGAQETQYF. The chain joins TRBV5-1 to TRBJ2-5, with TRBD2 identical over 8 bases. This CDR3 contains 14 residues. Germline trimming cut 2 bases from V and 5 bases from J; bases unmatched to any gene: 5. Germline V gene sequence: CDR1 SGHRS, CDR2 YFSETQ.

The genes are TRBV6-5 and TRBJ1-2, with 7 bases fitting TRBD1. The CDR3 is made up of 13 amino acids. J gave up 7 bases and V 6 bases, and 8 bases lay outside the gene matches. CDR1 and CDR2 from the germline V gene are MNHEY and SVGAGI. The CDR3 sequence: CASSFTGVGGYTF. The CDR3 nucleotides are TGTGCCAGCAGCTTCACAGGGGTTGGTGGCTACACCTTC.

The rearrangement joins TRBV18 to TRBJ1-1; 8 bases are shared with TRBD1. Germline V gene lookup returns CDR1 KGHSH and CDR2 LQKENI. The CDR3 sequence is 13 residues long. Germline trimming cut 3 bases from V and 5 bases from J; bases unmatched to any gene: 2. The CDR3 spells CASSPDRGTEAFF. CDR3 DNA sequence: TGTGCCAGCTCACCCGACAGGGGTACTGAAGCTTTCTTT. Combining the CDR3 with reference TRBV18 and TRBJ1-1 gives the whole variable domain NAGVMQNPRHLVRRRGQEARLRCSPMKGHSHVYWYRQLPEEGLKFMVYLQKENIIDESGMPKERFSAEFPKEGPSILRIQQVVRGDSAAYFCASSPDRGTEAFFGQGTRLTVV.

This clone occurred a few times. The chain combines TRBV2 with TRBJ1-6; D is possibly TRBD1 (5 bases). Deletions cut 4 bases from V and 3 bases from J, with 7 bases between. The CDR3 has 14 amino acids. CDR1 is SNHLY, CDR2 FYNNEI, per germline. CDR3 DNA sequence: TGTGCCAGCAGTGCCAGGGACTATAATTCACCCCTCCACTTT. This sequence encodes CASSARDYNSPLHF.

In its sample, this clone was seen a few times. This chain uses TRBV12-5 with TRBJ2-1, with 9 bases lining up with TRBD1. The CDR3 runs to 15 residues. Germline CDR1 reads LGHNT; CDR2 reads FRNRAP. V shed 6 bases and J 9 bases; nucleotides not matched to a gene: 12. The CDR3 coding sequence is TGTGCTAGTGGACTCGTACAGGGGGCATCGAGTGAGCAGTTCTTC. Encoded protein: CASGLVQGASSEQFF.

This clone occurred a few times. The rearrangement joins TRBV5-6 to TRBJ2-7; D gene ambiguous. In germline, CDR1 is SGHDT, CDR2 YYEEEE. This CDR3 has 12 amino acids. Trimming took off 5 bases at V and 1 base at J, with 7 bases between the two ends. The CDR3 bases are TGTGCCAGCAGGGGCAGTTCCTACGAGCAGTACTTC. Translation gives CASRGSSYEQYF.

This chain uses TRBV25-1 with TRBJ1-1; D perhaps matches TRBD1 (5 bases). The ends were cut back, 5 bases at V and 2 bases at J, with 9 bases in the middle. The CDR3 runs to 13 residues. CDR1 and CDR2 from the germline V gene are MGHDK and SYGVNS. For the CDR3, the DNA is TGTGCCAGCAGTCGACAGCCCAACACTGAAGCTTTCTTT. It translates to CASSRQPNTEAFF.

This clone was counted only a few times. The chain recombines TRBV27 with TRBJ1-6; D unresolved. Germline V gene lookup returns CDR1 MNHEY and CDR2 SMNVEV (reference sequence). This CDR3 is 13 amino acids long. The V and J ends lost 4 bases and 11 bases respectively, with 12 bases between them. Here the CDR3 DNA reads TGTGCCAGCAGTTCGGGATATCTGACACCCCTCCACTTT. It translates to CASSSGYLTPLHF.

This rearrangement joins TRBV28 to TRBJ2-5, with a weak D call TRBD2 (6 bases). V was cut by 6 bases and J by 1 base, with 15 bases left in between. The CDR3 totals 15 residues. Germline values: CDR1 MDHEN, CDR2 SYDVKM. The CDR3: CASSTAGGVQETQYF. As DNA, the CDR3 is TGTGCCAGCAGCACCGCGGGCGGGGTCCAAGAGACCCAGTACTTC.

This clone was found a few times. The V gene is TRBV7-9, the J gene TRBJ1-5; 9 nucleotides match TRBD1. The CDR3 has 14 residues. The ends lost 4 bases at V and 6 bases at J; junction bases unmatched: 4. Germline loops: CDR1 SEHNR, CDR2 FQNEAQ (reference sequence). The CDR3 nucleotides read TGTGCCAGCAGCTCGGGACAGGGAGGTCAGCCCCAGCATTTT. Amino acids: CASSSGQGGQPQHF.

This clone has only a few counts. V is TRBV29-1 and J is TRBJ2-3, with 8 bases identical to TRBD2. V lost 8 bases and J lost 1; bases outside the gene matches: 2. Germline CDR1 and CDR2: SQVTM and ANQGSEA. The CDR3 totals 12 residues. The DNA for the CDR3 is TGCAGCTTTAGCGGGGGCACAGATACGCAGTATTTT. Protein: CSFSGGTDTQYF.

The CDR3 here is CASSLGHMNTEAFF. The DNA for the CDR3 is TGCGCCAGCAGCTTGGGACACATGAACACTGAAGCTTTCTTT. The chain couples TRBV5-1 to TRBJ1-1; D gene ambiguous. The germline CDR1 and CDR2 sequences are SGHRS and YFSETQ. Between the trimmed V and J ends, which lost 0 bases and 0 bases, there was a span of 6 bases. The CDR3 totals 14 residues. Using reference TRBV5-1 and TRBJ1-1 for the parts outside the CDR3, the full variable domain is KAGVTQTPRYLIKTRGQQVTLSCSPISGHRSVSWYQQTPGQGLQFLFEYFSETQRNKGNFPGRFSGRQFSNSRSEMNVSTLELGDSALYLCASSLGHMNTEAFFGQGTRLTVV.

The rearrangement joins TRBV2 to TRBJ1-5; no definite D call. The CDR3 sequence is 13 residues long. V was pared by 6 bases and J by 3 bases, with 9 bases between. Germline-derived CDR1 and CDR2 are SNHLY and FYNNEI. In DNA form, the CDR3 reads TGTGCCAGCAGCGCCTACTTCAATCAGCCCCAGCATTTT. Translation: CASSAYFNQPQHF.